The present T cell receptor beta chain was sequenced within a study of tumor T cells in aggressive B-cell lymphoma. With regard to this clone: Mismatch with germline at one junction end may stem from a read error.

The assay was immunoSEQ multiplex PCR, and TCRdb's table has in-frame clones only and misses some. The repertoire holds roughly 2,800 clones, with approximately 90% as singletons. CDR1 and CDR2 from the germline V gene are SGHRS and YFSETQ. CDR3 size: 14 residues. This clonotype was sampled from an adult with diffuse large B cell lymphoma. The chain has TRBV5-1 and TRBJ2-7; no firm D call. The sequencing input was tumor tissue. CDR3 coding DNA: TGCGCCAGTAGCTTGTCCTTTATTACCTACGAGCAGTACTTC. This codes for CASSLSFITYEQYF.